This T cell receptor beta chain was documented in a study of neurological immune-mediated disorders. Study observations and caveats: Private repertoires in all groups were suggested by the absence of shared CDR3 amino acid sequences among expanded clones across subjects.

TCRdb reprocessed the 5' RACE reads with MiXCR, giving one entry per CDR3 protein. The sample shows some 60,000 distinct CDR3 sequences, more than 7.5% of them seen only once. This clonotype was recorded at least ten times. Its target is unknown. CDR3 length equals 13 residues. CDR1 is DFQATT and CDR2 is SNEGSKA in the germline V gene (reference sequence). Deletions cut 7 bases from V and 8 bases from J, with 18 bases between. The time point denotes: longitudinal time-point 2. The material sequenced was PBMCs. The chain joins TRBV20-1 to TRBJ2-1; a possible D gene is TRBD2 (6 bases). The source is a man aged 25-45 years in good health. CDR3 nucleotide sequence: TGCAGTGTGTCTAGCGCCCCAAGGCATGAGCAGTTCTTC. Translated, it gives CSVSSAPRHEQFF.